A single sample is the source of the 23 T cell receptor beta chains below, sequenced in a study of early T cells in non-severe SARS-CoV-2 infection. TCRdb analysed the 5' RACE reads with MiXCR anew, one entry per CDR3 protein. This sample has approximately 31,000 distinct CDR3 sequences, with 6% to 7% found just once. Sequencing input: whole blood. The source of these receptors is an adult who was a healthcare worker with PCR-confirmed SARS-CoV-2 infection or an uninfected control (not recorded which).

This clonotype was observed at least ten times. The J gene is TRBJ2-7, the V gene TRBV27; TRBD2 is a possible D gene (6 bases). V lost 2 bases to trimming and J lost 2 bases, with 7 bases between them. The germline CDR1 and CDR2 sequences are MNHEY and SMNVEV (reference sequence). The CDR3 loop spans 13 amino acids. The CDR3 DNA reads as TGTGCCAGCAGTTTACGGGAGACCTACGAGCAGTACTTC. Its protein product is CASSLRETYEQYF.

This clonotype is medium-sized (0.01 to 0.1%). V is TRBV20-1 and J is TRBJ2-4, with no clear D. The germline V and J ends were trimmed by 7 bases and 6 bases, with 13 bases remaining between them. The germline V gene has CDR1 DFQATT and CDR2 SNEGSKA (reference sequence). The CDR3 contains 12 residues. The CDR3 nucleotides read TGCAGTGTCCCGGACGAGGTAAACATTCAGTACTTC. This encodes CSVPDEVNIQYF.

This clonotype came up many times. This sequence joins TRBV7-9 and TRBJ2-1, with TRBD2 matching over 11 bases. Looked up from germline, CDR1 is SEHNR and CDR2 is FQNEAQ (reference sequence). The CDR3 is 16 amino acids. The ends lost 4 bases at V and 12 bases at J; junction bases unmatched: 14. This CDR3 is CASSSPGLAATMPQFF. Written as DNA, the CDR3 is TGTGCCAGCAGCTCCCCGGGACTAGCGGCTACAATGCCGCAGTTCTTC.

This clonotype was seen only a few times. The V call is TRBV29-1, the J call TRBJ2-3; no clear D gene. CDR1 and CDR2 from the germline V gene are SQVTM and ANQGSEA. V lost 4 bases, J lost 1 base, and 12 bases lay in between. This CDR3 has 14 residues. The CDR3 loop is CSVVGDTRTDTQYF. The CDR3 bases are TGCAGCGTTGTGGGCGACACCCGCACAGATACGCAGTATTTT.

This chain's CDR3 is CASSFTGSYGETQYF. CDR3 sequence (DNA): TGTGCCAGCAGTTTTACAGGGTCATATGGTGAGACCCAGTACTTC. The chain combines TRBV27 with TRBJ2-5; the D gene is possibly TRBD1 (6 bases). Trimming took off 3 bases at V and 5 bases at J, with 16 bases between the two ends. Germline CDR1 and CDR2: MNHEY and SMNVEV (reference sequence). There are 15 residues in the CDR3.

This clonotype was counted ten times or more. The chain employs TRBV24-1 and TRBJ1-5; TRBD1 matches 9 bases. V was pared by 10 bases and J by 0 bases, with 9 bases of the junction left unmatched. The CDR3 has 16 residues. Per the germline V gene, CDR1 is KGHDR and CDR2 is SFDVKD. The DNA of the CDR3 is TGTGCCACACCGGGACAGGGCGGGAATAGCAATCAGCCCCAGCATTTT. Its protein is CATPGQGGNSNQPQHF.

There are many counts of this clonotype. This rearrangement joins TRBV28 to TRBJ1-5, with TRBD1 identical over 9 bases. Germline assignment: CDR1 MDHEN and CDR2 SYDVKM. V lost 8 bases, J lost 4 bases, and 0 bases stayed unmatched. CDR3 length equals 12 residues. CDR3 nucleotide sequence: TGTGCCAGCGGGACAGGGAATCAGCCCCAGCATTTT. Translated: CASGTGNQPQHF. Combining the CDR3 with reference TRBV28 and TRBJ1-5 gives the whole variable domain DVKVTQSSRYLVKRTGEKVFLECVQDMDHENMFWYRQDPGLGLRLIYFSYDVKMKEKGDIPEGYSVSREKKERFSLILESASTNQTSMYLCASGTGNQPQHFGDGTRLSIL.

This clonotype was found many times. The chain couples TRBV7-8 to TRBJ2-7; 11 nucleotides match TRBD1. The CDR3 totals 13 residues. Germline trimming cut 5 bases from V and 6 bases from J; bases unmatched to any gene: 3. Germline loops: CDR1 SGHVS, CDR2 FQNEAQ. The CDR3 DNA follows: TGTGCCAGCAGCCGGGACAGGGGGGGCGAGCAGTACTTC. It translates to CASSRDRGGEQYF.

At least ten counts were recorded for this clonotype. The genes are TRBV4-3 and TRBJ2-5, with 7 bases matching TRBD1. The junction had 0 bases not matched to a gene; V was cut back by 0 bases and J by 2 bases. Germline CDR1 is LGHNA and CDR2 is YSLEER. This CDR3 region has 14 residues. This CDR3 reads CASSQEQGQETQYF. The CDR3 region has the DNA TGCGCCAGCAGCCAAGAACAGGGGCAAGAGACCCAGTACTTC.

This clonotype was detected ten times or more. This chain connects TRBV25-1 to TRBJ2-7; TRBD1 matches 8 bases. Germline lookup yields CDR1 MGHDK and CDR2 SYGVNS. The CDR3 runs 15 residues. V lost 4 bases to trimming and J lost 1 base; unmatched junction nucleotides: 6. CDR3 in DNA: TGTGCCAGCAGTGGGACCTGGACAGGGTCCTACGAGCAGTACTTC. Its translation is CASSGTWTGSYEQYF.

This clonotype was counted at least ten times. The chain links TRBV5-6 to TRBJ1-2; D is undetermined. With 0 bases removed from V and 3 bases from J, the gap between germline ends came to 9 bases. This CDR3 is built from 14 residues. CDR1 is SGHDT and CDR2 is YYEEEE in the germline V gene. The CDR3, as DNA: TGTGCCAGCAGCTTGGGATGGGCGGACTATGGCTACACCTTC. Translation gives CASSLGWADYGYTF.

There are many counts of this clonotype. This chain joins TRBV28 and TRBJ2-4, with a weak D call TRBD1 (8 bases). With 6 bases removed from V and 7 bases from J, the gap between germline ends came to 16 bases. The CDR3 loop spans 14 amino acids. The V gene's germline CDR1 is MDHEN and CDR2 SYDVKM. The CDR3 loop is CASSLDRGGNIQYF. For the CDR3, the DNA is TGTGCCAGCAGCTTAGACAGGGGAGGGAACATTCAGTACTTC.

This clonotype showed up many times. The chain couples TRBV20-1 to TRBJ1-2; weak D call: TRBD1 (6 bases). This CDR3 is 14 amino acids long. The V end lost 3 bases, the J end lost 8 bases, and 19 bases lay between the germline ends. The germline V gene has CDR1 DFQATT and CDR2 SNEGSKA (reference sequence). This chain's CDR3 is CSASLTGNLFGYTF. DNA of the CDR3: TGCAGTGCTAGTTTGACAGGCAATCTTTTCGGCTACACCTTC.

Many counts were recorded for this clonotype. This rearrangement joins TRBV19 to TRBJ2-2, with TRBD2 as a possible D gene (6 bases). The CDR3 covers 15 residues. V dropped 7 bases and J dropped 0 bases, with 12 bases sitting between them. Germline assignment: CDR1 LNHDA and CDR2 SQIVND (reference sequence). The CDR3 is CASNSGGTNTGELFF. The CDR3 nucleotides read TGTGCCAGTAATAGCGGAGGAACGAACACCGGGGAGCTGTTTTTT. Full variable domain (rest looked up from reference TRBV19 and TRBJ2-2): DGGITQSPKYLFRKEGQNVTLSCEQNLNHDAMYWYRQDPGQGLRLIYYSQIVNDFQKGDIAEGYSVSREKKESFPLTVTSAQKNPTAFYLCASNSGGTNTGELFFGEGSRLTVL.

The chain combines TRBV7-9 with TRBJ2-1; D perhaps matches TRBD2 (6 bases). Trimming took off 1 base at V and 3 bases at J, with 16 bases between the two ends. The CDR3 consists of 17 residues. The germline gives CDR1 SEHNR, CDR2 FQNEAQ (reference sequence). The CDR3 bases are TGTGCCAGCAGCTTAGAGCCGGGGGAGACTCGCTACAATGAGCAGTTCTTC. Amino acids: CASSLEPGETRYNEQFF.

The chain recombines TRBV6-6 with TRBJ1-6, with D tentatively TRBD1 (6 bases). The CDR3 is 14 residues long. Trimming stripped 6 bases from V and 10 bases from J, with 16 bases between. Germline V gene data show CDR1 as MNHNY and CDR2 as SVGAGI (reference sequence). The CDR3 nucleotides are TGTGCCAGCAGACGACAGGCGGTTAGCTCACCCCTCCACTTT. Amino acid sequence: CASRRQAVSSPLHF.

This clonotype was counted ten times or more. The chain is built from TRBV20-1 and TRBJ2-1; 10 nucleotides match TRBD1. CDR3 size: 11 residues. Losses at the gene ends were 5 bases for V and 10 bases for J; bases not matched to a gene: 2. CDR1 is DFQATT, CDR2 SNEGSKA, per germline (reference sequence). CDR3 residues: CSAGQGEEQFF. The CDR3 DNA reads TGCAGTGCTGGACAGGGGGAGGAGCAGTTCTTC.

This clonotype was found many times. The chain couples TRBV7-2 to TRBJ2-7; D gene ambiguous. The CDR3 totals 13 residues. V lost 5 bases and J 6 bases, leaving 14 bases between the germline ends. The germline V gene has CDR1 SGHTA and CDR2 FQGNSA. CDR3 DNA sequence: TGTGCCAGCAGCCCCCGTTGGAAGGGCGAGCAGTACTTC. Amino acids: CASSPRWKGEQYF.

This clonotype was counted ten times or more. CDR3 bases: TGCAGTGCTAAGGACCTATGGTCCTACAATGAGCAGTTCTTC. Translating it yields CSAKDLWSYNEQFF. The chain employs TRBV20-1 and TRBJ2-1; the D is unclear. The CDR3 has 14 residues. V was trimmed by 4 bases and J by 1 base, leaving 11 bases between them. The germline gives CDR1 DFQATT, CDR2 SNEGSKA (reference sequence).

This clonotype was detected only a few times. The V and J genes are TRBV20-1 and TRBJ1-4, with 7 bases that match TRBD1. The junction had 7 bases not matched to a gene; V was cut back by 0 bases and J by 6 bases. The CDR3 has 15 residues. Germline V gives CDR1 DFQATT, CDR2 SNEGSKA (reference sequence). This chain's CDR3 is CSAREKRQGDEKLFF. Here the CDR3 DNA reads TGCAGTGCTAGAGAGAAAAGACAGGGAGATGAAAAACTGTTTTTT.

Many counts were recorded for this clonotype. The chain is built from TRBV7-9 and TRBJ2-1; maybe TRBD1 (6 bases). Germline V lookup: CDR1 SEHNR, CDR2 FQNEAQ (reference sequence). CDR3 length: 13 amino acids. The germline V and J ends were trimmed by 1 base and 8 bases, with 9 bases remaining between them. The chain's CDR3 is CASSLDRAYEQFF. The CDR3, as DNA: TGTGCCAGCAGCTTAGACAGGGCCTATGAGCAGTTCTTC.

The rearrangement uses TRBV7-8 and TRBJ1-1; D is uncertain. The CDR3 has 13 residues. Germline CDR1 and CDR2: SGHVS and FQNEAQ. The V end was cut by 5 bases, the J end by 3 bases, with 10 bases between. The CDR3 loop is CASSIIRDTEAFF. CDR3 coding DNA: TGTGCCAGCAGCATCATAAGGGACACTGAAGCTTTCTTT.

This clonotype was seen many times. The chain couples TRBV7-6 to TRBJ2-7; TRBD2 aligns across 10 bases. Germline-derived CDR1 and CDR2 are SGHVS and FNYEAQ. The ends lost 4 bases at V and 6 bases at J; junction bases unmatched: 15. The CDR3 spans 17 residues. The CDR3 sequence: CASSSLAGGPTSSEQYF. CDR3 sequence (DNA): TGTGCCAGCAGCTCGTTAGCGGGAGGCCCTACTTCCAGCGAGCAGTACTTC.